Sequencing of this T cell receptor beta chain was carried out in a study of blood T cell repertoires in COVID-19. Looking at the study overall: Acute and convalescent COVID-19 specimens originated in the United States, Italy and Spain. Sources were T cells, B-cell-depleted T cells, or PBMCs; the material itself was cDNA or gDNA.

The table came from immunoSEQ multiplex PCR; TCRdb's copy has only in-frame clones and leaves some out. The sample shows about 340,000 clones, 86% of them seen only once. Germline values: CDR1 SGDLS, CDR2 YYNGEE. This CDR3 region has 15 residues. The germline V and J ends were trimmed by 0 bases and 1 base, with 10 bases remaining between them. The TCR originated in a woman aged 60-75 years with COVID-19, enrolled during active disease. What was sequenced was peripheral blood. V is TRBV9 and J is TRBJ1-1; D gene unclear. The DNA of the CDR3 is TGTGCCAGCAGCGTAGCGGAGGTACCGAACACTGAAGCTTTCTTT. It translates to CASSVAEVPNTEAFF.